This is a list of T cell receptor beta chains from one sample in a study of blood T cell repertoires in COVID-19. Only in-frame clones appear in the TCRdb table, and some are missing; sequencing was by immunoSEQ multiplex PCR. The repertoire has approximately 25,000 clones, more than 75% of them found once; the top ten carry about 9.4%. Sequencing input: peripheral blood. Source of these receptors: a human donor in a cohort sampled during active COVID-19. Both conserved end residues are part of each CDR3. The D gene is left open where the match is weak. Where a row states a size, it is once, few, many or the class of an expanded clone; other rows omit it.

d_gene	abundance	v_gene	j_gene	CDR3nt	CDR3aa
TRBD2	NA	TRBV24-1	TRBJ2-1	TGTGCCACCAGTGGGATTAGCGGGGAGGGAGAGAGCAATGAGCAGTTCTTC	CATSGISGEGESNEQFF
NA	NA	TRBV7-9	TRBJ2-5	TGTGCCAGCAGCTTAGTCGGTGGGAGGGGGAGCGGAGAGACCCAGTACTTC	CASSLVGGRGSGETQYF
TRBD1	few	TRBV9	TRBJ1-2	TGTGCCAGCAGCCCTAGGACAGGGCAGGGCTATGGCTACACCTTC	CASSPRTGQGYGYTF
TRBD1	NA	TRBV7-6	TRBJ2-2	TGTGCCAGCAGCTTGGGACAGGGGGCCGGGGAGCTGTTTTTT	CASSLGQGAGELFF
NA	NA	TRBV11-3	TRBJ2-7	TGTGCCAGCAGCTTAGATCAGGGGACCGAGCAGTACTTC	CASSLDQGTEQYF
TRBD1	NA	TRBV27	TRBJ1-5	TGTGCCAGCAGTTTAAAGGGGGCCAGAAATCAGCCCCAGCATTTT	CASSLKGARNQPQHF
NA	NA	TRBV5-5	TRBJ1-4	TGTGCCAGCAGCCGACAAAATGAAAAACTGTTTTTT	CASSRQNEKLFF
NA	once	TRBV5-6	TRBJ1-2	TGTGCCAGCACCACGGAGGCTTATGGCTACACCTTC	CASTTEAYGYTF
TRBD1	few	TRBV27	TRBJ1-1	TGTGCCAGCTGGGAACAGGGGGCTTTGAACACTGAAGCTTTCTTT	CASWEQGALNTEAFF
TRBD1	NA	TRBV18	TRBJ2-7	TGTGCCAGCTCAGCACAGGGGGCAAACGAGCAGTACTTC	CASSAQGANEQYF
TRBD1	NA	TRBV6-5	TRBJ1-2	TGTGCCAGCAGTTATGGGAGGGACAGGAACTATGGCTACACCTTC	CASSYGRDRNYGYTF
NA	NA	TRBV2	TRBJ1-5	TGTGCCAGCGCTAGAGACGGTTCTAGCAATCAGCCCCAGCATTTT	CASARDGSSNQPQHF
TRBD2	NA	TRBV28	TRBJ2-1	TGTGCCAGCAGTTCCCCCTCAGCGGGAGCTTACAATGAGCAGTTCTTC	CASSSPSAGAYNEQFF
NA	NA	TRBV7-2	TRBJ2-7	TGTGCCAGCAGCTTATCCTCCTCGCGGGGAGCCTACGAGCAGTACTTC	CASSLSSSRGAYEQYF
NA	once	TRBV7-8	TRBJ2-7	TGTGCCAGCTCGGGAAAGACCGGGTCCTCGTACGAGCAGTACTTC	CASSGKTGSSYEQYF
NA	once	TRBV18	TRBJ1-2	TGTGCCAGCTCACCAGGACAGTCCTTCTATGGCTACACCTTC	CASSPGQSFYGYTF
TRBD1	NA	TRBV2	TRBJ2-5	TGTGCCAGCAGACGGGACAGGGGGTCGGGCGAGACCCAGTACTTC	CASRRDRGSGETQYF
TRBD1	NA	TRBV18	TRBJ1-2	TGTGCCAGCTCACCCCCCCGGGACAGGCCTCTCAACTATGGCTACACCTTC	CASSPPRDRPLNYGYTF
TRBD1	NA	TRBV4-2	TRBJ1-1	TGTGCCAGCAGCCAAAGCCGGGACAGCGGGGGGGCTTTCTTT	CASSQSRDSGGAFF
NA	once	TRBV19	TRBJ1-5	TGTGCCAGTAGTATCCCGAATGTTGGGACTTACAATCAGCCCCAGCATTTT	CASSIPNVGTYNQPQHF
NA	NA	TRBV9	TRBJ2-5	TGTGCCAGCAGCCTGACCGGGATGCAAGAGACCCAGTACTTC	CASSLTGMQETQYF
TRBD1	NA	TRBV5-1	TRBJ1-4	TGCGCCAGCAGCGCCGACGACAGGGGATTTAATGAAAAACTGTTTTTT	CASSADDRGFNEKLFF
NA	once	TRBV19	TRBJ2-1	TGTGCCAGTAGTATCCGGGATACCCTATCCAATGAGCAGTTCTTC	CASSIRDTLSNEQFF
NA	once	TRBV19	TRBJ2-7	TGTGCCAGTAGTATAAAACTGACACTGACCGAGCAGTACTTC	CASSIKLTLTEQYF
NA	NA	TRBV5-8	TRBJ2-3	TGTGCCAGCAGCGGTCCGGGACACCTCACAGATACGCAGTATTTT	CASSGPGHLTDTQYF
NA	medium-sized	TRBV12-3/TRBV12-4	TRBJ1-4	TGTGCCAGCAGTCCGGGTAATGAAAAACTGTTTTTT	CASSPGNEKLFF
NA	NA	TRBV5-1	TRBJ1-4	TGCGCCAGCAGCCCGCGACTGGGTGGTGAAAAACTGTTTTTT	CASSPRLGGEKLFF
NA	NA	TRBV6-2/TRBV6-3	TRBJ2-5	TGTGCCAGCAGTCAGGGGTACCAAGAGACCCAGTACTTC	CASSQGYQETQYF
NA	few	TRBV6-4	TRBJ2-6	TGTGCCAGCAGTCCCGTCAGCTCTGGGGCCAACGTCCTGACTTTC	CASSPVSSGANVLTF
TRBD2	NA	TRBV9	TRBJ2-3	TGTGCCAGCAGCCCTACTAGCGGGGGGATTGGAGATACGCAGTATTTT	CASSPTSGGIGDTQYF
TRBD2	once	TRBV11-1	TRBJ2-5	TGTGCCAGCAGCAAAAGGACTAGCCTTAGACAAGAGACCCAGTACTTC	CASSKRTSLRQETQYF
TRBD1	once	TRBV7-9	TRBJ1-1	TGTGCCAGCAGCTTAGGGGACAGGGGGAACACTGAAGCTTTCTTT	CASSLGDRGNTEAFF
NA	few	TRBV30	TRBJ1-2	TGTGCCTGGAGGCTGGCAGGTTCTCCATCTGGCTACACCTTC	CAWRLAGSPSGYTF
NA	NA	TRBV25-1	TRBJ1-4	TGTGCCTCAAGACAGGCCCATGAAAAACTGTTTTTT	CASRQAHEKLFF
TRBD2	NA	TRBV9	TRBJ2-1	TGTGCCAGCAGCGTAGAAGGCGGGGGGGTCGATGAGCAGTTCTTC	CASSVEGGGVDEQFF
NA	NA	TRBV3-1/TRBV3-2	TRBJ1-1	TGTGCCAGCAGCCTACAGCCAAACACTGAAGCTTTCTTT	CASSLQPNTEAFF
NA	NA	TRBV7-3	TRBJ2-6	TGTGCCAGCGGGGCAACTTTTTCCTCTGGGGCCAACGTCCTGACTTTC	CASGATFSSGANVLTF
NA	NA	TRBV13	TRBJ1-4	TGTGCCAGCAGCTTACAACCGGGTGAAAAACTGTTTTTT	CASSLQPGEKLFF
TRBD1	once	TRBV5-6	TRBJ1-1	TGTGCCAGCAGCTTGCTACAGGGGGATTACACTGAAGCTTTCTTT	CASSLLQGDYTEAFF
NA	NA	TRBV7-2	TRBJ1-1	TGTGCCAGCAGCTTATCGATCGGGGTGAACACTGAAGCTTTCTTT	CASSLSIGVNTEAFF
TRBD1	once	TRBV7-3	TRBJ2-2	TGTGCCAGCAGCTTAACCCCGGGACAGGGCGGGGAGCTGTTTTTT	CASSLTPGQGGELFF
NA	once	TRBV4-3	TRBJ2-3	TGCGCCAGCAGCCACTCCGGACTTGCCGATAGCACAGATACGCAGTATTTT	CASSHSGLADSTDTQYF
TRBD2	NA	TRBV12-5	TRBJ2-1	TGTGCTAGTGGTTTGGGGACTAGCGGCAGTAATGAGCAGTTCTTC	CASGLGTSGSNEQFF
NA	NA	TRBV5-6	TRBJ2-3	TGTGCCGGCGGCAGCGCGGCCACAGATACGCAGTATTTT	CAGGSAATDTQYF
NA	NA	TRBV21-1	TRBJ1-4	TGTGCCAGCAGCCGGGACAGCCTCGCAACTAATGAAAAACTGTTTTTT	CASSRDSLATNEKLFF
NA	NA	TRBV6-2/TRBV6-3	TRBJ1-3	TGTGCCAGCAGTTACTCCTGGGGCGACAGCTCTGGAAACACCATATATTTT	CASSYSWGDSSGNTIYF
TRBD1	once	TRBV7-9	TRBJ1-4	TGTGCCAGCAGCTTAGGACAGGGCAAACGTGCAACTAATGAAAAACTGTTTTTT	CASSLGQGKRATNEKLFF
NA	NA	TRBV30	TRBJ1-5	TGTGCCTGGAGTGTACAGGGCAATCAGCCCCAGCATTTT	CAWSVQGNQPQHF
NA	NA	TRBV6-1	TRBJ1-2	TGTGCCAGCAGTGAATATGTAGGGAGTTATGGCTACACCTTC	CASSEYVGSYGYTF
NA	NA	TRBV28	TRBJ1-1	TGTGCCAGCAGTTTCATTAGGGGGAGCAACACTGAAGCTTTCTTT	CASSFIRGSNTEAFF
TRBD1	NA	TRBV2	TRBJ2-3	TGTGCCAGCAGTGAAGCGATGGGACAGGGTGGCACAGATACGCAGTATTTT	CASSEAMGQGGTDTQYF
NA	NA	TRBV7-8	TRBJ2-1	TGTGCCAGCAGCTTAGGGGTCGGCAGGGCTTCCTACAATGAGCAGTTCTTC	CASSLGVGRASYNEQFF
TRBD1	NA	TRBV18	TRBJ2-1	TGTGCCAGCTCTCGGGACAGGGACCTCTCCTACAATGAGCAGTTCTTC	CASSRDRDLSYNEQFF